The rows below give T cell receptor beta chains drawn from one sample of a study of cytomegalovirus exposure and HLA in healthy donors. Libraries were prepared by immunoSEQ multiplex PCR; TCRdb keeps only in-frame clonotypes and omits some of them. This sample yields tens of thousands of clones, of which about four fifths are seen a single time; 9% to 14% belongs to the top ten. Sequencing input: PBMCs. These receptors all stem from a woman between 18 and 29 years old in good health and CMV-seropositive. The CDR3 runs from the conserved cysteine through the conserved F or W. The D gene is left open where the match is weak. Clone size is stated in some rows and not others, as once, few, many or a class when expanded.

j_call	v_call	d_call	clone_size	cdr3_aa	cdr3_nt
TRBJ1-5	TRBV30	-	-	CAWSVDPTSQPQHF	TGTGCCTGGAGTGTAGATCCCACCAGTCAGCCCCAGCATTTT
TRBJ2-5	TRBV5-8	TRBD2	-	CASSLGGTSGVETQYF	TGTGCCAGCAGCTTGGGCGGGACTAGCGGGGTCGAGACCCAGTACTTC
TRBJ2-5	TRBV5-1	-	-	CASSDGSGQETQYF	TGCGCCAGCAGCGATGGTAGCGGACAAGAGACCCAGTACTTC
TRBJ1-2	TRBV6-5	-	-	CASSYLGGGGYTF	TGTGCCAGCAGTTACCTCGGCGGGGGGGGCTACACCTTC
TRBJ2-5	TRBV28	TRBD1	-	CASSLGQGRETQYF	TGTGCCAGCAGTTTAGGACAGGGGAGGGAGACCCAGTACTTC
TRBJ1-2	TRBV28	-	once	CASSPGPYGYTF	TGTGCCAGCAGTCCAGGCCCATATGGCTACACCTTC
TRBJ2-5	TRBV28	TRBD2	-	CASSLGQGGKTQYF	TGTGCCAGCAGTTTAGGTCAGGGAGGGAAGACCCAGTACTTC
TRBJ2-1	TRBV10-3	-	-	CAISVGLNSGNEQFF	TGTGCCATCAGTGTTGGTCTAAACTCCGGCAATGAGCAGTTCTTC
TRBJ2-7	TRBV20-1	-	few	CSALSSYEQYF	TGCAGTGCCCTCTCCAGTTACGAGCAGTACTTC
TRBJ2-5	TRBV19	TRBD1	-	CASSRGQGRKTQYF	TGTGCCAGTAGCCGAGGACAGGGTCGGAAGACCCAGTACTTC
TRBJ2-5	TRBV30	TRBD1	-	CAWSVGQGQETQYF	TGTGCCTGGAGTGTAGGACAGGGGCAAGAGACCCAGTACTTC
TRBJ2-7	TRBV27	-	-	CASSFSPGYEQYF	TGTGCCAGCAGTTTCTCCCCGGGCTACGAGCAGTACTTC
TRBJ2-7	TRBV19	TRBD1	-	CASSINNADRGYEQYF	TGTGCCAGTAGTATTAATAATGCGGACAGGGGATACGAGCAGTACTTC
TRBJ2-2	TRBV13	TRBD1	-	CASSLAGTANTGELFF	TGTGCCAGCAGCTTAGCGGGGACAGCGAACACCGGGGAGCTGTTTTTT
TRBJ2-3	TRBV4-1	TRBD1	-	CASSQGFEQGADTQYF	TGCGCCAGCAGCCAAGGGTTTGAACAGGGGGCAGATACGCAGTATTTT
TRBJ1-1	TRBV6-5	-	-	CASSYQDSNTEAFF	TGTGCCAGCAGTTACCAAGACAGCAACACTGAAGCTTTCTTT